This passage covers 16 T cell receptor beta chains from one sample sequenced in a study of immune cell composition in non-small cell lung cancer. Data came from immunoSEQ multiplex PCR; TCRdb stores just in-frame clones and leaves some out. This table holds fewer than 5,000 clones, 65% to 75% found once. The sequenced sample was lung tumor tissue. The receptors derive from a human donor with non-small cell lung cancer.

This clone was detected once. The V gene is TRBV28, the J gene TRBJ2-2; D remains unclear. The CDR3 length is 16 residues. The germline V and J ends were trimmed by 5 bases and 0 bases, with 13 bases remaining between them. Germline values: CDR1 MDHEN, CDR2 SYDVKM. The CDR3: CASSASTRTNTGELFF. CDR3 in DNA: TGTGCCAGCAGTGCCTCGACAAGAACGAACACCGGGGAGCTGTTTTTT. The entire variable domain, with the rest obtained from reference TRBV28 and TRBJ2-2, is as follows: DVKVTQSSRYLVKRTGEKVFLECVQDMDHENMFWYRQDPGLGLRLIYFSYDVKMKEKGDIPEGYSVSREKKERFSLILESASTNQTSMYLCASSASTRTNTGELFFGEGSRLTVL.

In regard to this clone: The same CDR3 arises from other DNA sequences in this sample as well. The chain links TRBV29-1 to TRBJ1-2, with 8 bases lining up with TRBD1. The CDR3 is 14 residues long. Germline assignment: CDR1 SQVTM and CDR2 ANQGSEA. The junction had 7 bases not matched to a gene; V was cut back by 3 bases and J by 4 bases. This CDR3 reads CSVEGRGRIYGYTF. The CDR3 bases are TGCAGCGTTGAGGGCAGGGGGCGCATCTATGGCTACACCTTC.

The chain recombines TRBV5-4 with TRBJ2-1, with TRBD2 identical over 8 bases. This CDR3 is built from 16 residues. In germline, CDR1 is SGHNT, CDR2 YYREEE (reference sequence). The V segment lost 4 bases and the J segment 0 bases; nucleotides outside the gene matches: 6. The CDR3 loop is CASSPPTSGSYNEQFF. In DNA form, the CDR3 reads TGTGCCAGCAGCCCCCCCACTAGCGGCTCCTACAATGAGCAGTTCTTC.

The CDR3 reads CASSPASGRFQETQYF. CDR3 coding DNA: TGTGCCAGCTCACCGGCTAGCGGGAGATTTCAAGAGACCCAGTACTTC. V gene TRBV18 combines with J gene TRBJ2-5; 10 bases match TRBD2. The CDR3 has 16 amino acids. V was pared by 3 bases and J by 2 bases, with 6 bases of the junction left unmatched. CDR1 and CDR2 (germline): KGHSH, LQKENI.

The V call is TRBV19, the J call TRBJ1-4; D might be TRBD1 (5 bases). From germline, CDR1 is LNHDA and CDR2 SQIVND (reference sequence). This CDR3 contains 14 residues. Deletions cut 3 bases from V and 3 bases from J, with 8 bases between. This chain's CDR3 is CASSMQGPNEKLFF. CDR3 bases: TGTGCCAGTAGTATGCAGGGCCCTAATGAAAAACTGTTTTTT.

The CDR3 DNA follows: TGTGCCAGCAGTCAAGGACAGGGAACCGAGCAGTACTTC. It specifies CASSQGQGTEQYF. J is TRBJ2-7 and V is TRBV9; the match to TRBD1 covers 8 bases. The CDR3 sequence is 13 residues long. Germline CDR1 SGDLS, CDR2 YYNGEE. V lost 5 bases to trimming and J lost 6 bases; unmatched junction nucleotides: 7.

A single count supports this clone. The chain is built from TRBV28 and TRBJ1-2; D is undetermined. Germline assignment: CDR1 MDHEN and CDR2 SYDVKM. The V gene lost 3 bases and the J gene lost 1 base, with 3 bases spanning the gap. CDR3 length: 12 amino acids. The CDR3 bases are TGTGCCAGCAGTTTCAGTAACTATGGCTACACCTTC. The encoded protein is CASSFSNYGYTF.

The rearrangement uses TRBV2 and TRBJ1-1; D gene unclear. The CDR3 covers 13 residues. Germline assignment: CDR1 SNHLY and CDR2 FYNNEI. The V gene lost 7 bases and the J gene lost 4 bases, with 13 bases spanning the gap. Written as DNA, the CDR3 is TGTGCCAGCAACATCGAGGCTGGCACTGAAGCTTTCTTT. It encodes CASNIEAGTEAFF.

The CDR3 is CATSRGGREQPQHF. The CDR3 DNA sequence: TGTGCCACCAGCAGAGGGGGCAGGGAACAGCCCCAGCATTTT. The rearrangement uses TRBV15 and TRBJ1-5; a possible D gene is TRBD1 (5 bases). Per germline, CDR1 LNHNV and CDR2 YYDKDF (reference sequence). The CDR3 is 14 residues long. V was clipped by 1 base and J by 7 bases, with 11 bases between them.

This chain uses TRBV27 with TRBJ2-2; D is possibly TRBD2 (6 bases). With 3 bases removed from V and 4 bases from J, the gap between germline ends came to 9 bases. CDR1 is MNHEY and CDR2 is SMNVEV in the germline V gene (reference sequence). The CDR3 length is 14 residues. The CDR3 DNA reads as TGTGCCAGCAGTTTTGGGGGAGGCACCGGGGAGCTGTTTTTT. Its protein is CASSFGGGTGELFF.

This sequence joins TRBV5-4 and TRBJ2-1; D may be TRBD1 (6 bases). Germline CDR1 is SGHNT and CDR2 is YYREEE (reference sequence). The CDR3 sequence is 17 residues long. The V and J ends lost 4 bases and 6 bases respectively, with 23 bases between them. The DNA for the CDR3 is TGTGCCAGCAGCGCGGGTGCCGGCAGGGGAGTCGGCAATGAGCAGTTCTTC. It is translated as CASSAGAGRGVGNEQFF.

This clone is classed as large. In DNA form, the CDR3 reads TGCGCCAGAGGAAGGGCCACAGGTTTAACAGCTTTCTTT. Protein product: CARGRATGLTAFF. V and J are TRBV5-1 and TRBJ1-1, with a weak D call TRBD1 (5 bases). V was clipped by 8 bases and J by 10 bases, with 21 bases between them. Germline V gene lookup returns CDR1 SGHRS and CDR2 YFSETQ. The CDR3 totals 13 residues.

V and J are TRBV15 and TRBJ1-4, with 9 bases identical to TRBD1. With V trimmed by 5 bases and J by 5 bases, 6 bases remained unmatched. The length of the CDR3 is 15 residues. CDR1 is LNHNV and CDR2 is YYDKDF in the germline V gene (reference sequence). The CDR3 protein is CATSARDRANEKLFF. For the CDR3, the DNA is TGTGCCACCAGCGCCCGGGACAGGGCAAATGAAAAACTGTTTTTT.

The genes are TRBV18 and TRBJ2-2, with D perhaps matching TRBD2 (5 bases). V was trimmed by 5 bases and J by 2 bases, leaving 18 bases between them. Germline CDR1 KGHSH, CDR2 LQKENI. CDR3 length: 17 residues. CDR3 DNA sequence: TGTGCCAGCTCATATCAGGAGGCCATGGTTAACACCGGGGAGCTGTTTTTT. Translation gives CASSYQEAMVNTGELFF.

The count of this clone is one. V gene TRBV13 combines with J gene TRBJ2-1; D gene uncertain. V was pared by 1 base and J by 0 bases, with 16 bases between. The CDR3 totals 18 residues. Germline V CDR1 and CDR2: PRHDT, FYEKMQ (reference sequence). The chain's CDR3 is CASSLDAYSKSSYNEQFF. The CDR3 coding sequence is TGTGCCAGCAGCTTAGACGCGTATAGCAAGAGCTCCTACAATGAGCAGTTCTTC.

This clone was seen more than once but under ten times. V gene TRBV6-5 combines with J gene TRBJ2-2, with D possibly matching TRBD2 (5 bases). Germline V CDR1 and CDR2: MNHEY, SVGAGI. The germline V and J ends were trimmed by 6 bases and 4 bases, with 9 bases remaining between them. The CDR3 is 13 residues long. In nucleotides, the CDR3 is TGTGCCAGCAGCGGCGGGCCCACCGGGGAGCTGTTTTTT. Translated, it gives CASSGGPTGELFF.